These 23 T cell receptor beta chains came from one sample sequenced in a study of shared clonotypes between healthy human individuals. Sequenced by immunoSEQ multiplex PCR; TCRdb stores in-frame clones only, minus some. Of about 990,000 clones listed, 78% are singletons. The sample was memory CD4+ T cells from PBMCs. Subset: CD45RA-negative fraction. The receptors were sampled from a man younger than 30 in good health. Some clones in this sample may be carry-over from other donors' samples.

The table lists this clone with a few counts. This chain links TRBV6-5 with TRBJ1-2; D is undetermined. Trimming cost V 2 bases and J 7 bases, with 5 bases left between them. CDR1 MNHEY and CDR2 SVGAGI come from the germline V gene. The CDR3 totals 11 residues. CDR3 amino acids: CASSYTTGYTF. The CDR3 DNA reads TGTGCCAGCAGTTACACTACTGGCTACACCTTC.

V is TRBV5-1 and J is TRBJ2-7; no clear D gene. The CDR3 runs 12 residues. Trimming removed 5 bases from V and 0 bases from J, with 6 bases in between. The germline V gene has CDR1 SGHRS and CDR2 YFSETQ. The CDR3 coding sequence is TGCGCCAGCAGGGTTAACTCCTACGAGCAGTACTTC. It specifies CASRVNSYEQYF.

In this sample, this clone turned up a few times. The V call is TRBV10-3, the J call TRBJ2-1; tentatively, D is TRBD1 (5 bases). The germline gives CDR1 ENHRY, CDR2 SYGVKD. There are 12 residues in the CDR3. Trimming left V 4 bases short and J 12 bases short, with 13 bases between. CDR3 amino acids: CAISAPLGAQFF. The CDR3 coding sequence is TGTGCCATCAGTGCGCCTTTAGGGGCGCAGTTCTTC.

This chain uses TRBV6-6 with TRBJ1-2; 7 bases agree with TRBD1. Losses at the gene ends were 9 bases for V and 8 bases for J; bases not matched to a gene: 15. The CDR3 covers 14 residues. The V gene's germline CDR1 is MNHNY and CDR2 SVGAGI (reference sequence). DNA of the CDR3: TGTGCCAGTCTAACGATCGACAGGGTGGGAGGCTACACCTTC. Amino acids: CASLTIDRVGGYTF.

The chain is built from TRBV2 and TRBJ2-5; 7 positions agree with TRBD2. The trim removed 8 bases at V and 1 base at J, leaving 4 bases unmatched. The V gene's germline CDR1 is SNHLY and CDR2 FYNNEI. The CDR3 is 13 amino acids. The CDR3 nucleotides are TGTGCCAGCGCGGGAGCCCCCCAAGAGACCCAGTACTTC. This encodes CASAGAPQETQYF.

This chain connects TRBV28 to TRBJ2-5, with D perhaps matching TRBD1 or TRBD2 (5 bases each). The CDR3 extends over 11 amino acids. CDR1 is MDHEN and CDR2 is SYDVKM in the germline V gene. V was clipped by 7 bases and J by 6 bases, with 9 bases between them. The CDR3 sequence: CASKKGQTQYF. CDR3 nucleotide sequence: TGTGCCAGCAAGAAGGGACAGACCCAGTACTTC. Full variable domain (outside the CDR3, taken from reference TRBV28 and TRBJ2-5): DVKVTQSSRYLVKRTGEKVFLECVQDMDHENMFWYRQDPGLGLRLIYFSYDVKMKEKGDIPEGYSVSREKKERFSLILESASTNQTSMYLCASKKGQTQYFGPGTRLLVL.

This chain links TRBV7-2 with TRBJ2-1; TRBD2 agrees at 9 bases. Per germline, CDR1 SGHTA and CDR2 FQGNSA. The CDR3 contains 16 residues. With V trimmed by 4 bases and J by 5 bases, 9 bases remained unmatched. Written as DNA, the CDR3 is TGTGCCAGCAGCTCCCCTCTAGCGGGACCGGACAATGAGCAGTTCTTC. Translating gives CASSSPLAGPDNEQFF.

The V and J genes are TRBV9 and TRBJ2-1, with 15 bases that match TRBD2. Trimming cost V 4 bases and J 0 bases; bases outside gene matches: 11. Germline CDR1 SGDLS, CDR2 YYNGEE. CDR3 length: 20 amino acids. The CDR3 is CASSFRTSGREWGSYNEQFF. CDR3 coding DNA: TGTGCCAGCAGCTTCCGGACTAGCGGGAGGGAATGGGGCTCCTACAATGAGCAGTTCTTC.

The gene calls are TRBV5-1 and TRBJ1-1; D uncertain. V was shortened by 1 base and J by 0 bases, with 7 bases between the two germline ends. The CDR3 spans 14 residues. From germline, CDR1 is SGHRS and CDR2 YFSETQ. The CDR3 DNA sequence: TGCGCCAGCAGCTTGTTGGGCCTGAACACTGAAGCTTTCTTT. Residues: CASSLLGLNTEAFF.

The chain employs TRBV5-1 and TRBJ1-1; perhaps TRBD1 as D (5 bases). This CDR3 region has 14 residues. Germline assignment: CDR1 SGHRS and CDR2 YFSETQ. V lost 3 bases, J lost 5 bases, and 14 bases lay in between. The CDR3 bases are TGCGCCAGCAGCTACAGGTTTGTGGGTACTGAAGCTTTCTTT. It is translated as CASSYRFVGTEAFF.

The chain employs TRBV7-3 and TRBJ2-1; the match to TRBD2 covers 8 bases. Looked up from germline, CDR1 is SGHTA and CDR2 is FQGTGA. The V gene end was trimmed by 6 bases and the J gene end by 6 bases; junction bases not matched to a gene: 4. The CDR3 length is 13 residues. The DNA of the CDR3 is TGTGCCAGCAGTTCGACTAGCGTCAATGAGCAGTTCTTC. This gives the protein CASSSTSVNEQFF.

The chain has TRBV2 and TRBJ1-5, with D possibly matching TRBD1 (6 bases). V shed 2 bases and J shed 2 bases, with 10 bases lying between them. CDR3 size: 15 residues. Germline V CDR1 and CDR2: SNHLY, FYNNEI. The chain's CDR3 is CASSESRGGNQPQHF. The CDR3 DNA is TGTGCCAGCAGTGAATCCAGGGGTGGCAATCAGCCCCAGCATTTT.

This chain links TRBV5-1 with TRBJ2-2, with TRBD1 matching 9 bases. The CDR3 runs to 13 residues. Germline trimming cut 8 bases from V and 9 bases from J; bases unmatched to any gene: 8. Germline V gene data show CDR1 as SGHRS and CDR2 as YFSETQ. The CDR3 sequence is CASWTGDQRELFF. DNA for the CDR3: TGCGCCAGTTGGACAGGGGACCAGCGGGAGCTGTTTTTT.

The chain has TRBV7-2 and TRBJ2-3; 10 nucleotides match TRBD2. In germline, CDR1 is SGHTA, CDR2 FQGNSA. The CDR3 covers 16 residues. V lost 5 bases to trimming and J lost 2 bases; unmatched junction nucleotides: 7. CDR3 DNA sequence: TGTGCCAGCAGCCAGATAGCGGGAGGACTCACAGATACGCAGTATTTT. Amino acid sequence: CASSQIAGGLTDTQYF.

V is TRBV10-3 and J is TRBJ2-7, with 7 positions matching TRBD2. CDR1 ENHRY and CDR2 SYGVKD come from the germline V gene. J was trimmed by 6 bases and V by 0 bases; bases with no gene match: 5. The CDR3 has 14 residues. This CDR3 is CAISESRTRGEQYF. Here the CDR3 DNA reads TGTGCCATCAGTGAGTCGAGGACTAGAGGCGAGCAGTACTTC.

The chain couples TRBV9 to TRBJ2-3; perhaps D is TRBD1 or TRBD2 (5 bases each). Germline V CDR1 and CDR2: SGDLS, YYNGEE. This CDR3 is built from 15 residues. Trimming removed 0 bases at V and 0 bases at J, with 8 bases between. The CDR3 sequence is CASSVDGGSTDTQYF. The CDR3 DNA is TGTGCCAGCAGCGTAGATGGGGGAAGCACAGATACGCAGTATTTT.

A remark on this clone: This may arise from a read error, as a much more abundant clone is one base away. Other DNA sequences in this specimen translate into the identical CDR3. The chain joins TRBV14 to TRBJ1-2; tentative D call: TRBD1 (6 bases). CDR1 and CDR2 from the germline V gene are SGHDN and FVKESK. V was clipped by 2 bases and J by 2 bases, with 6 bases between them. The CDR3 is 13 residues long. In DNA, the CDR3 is TGTGCCAGCAGCCAACAGGGGAACTATGGCTACACCTTC. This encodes CASSQQGNYGYTF.

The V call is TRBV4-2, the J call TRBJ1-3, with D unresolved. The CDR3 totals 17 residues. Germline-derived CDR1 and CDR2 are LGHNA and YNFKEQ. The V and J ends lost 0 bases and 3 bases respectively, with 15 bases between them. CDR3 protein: CASSQERLRGFGNTIYF. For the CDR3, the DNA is TGTGCCAGCAGCCAAGAGCGTCTCCGGGGTTTTGGAAACACCATATATTTT.

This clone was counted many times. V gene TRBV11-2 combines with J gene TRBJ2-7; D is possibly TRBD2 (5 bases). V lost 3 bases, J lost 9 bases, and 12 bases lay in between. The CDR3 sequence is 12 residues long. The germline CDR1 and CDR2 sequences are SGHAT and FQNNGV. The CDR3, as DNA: TGTGCCAGCAGCTTCCCCGCGGGCAGGCAGTACTTC. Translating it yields CASSFPAGRQYF.

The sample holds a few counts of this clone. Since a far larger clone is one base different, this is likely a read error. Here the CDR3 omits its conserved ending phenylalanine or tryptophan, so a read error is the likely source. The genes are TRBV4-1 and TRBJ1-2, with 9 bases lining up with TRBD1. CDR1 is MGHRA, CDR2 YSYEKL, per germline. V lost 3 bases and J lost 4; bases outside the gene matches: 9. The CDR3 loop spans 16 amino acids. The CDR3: CASSQAGTGRVYGYTL. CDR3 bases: TGCGCCAGCAGCCAGGCCGGGACAGGGCGCGTCTATGGCTACACCCTC.

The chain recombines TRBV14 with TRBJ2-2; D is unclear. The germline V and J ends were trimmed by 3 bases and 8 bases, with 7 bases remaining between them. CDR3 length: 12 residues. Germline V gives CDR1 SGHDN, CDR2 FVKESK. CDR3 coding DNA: TGTGCCAGCAGCCACGGGCGTGGGGAGCTGTTTTTT. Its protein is CASSHGRGELFF.

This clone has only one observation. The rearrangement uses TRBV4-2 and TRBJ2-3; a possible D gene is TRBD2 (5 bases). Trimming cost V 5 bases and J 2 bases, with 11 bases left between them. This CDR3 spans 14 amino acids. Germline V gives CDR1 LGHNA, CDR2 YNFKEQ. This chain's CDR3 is CASSSSGPTDTQYF. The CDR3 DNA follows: TGTGCCAGCAGCTCCAGCGGCCCCACAGATACGCAGTATTTT.

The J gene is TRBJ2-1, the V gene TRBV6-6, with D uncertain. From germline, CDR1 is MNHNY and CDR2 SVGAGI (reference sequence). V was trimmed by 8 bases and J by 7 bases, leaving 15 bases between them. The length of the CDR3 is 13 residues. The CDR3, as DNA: TGTGCCAGCGGGGTTGAGCTGACGAATGAGCAGTTCTTC. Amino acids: CASGVELTNEQFF.